This TCR beta chain was profiled in a study of STAT5B mutations in CD4+ large granular lymphocyte leukemia. Study observations and caveats: Data were not HLA-matched across samples.

On this clone: Its antigen is not known. Distinct nucleotide sequences in the sample also encode this CDR3.

As handled by the study authors: Lowest detectable productive clonotype frequency was 2.59 x 10-5. The table came from immunoSEQ multiplex PCR; TCRdb's copy has only in-frame clones and leaves some out. V, J and clone size were drawn from that table, and D and trimming were deduced from the DNA. The sample yields about 32,000 clones, around four fifths seen once. Control samples were healthy donors' buffy coats. Per the germline V gene, CDR1 is SGHVS and CDR2 is FNYEAQ. V lost 1 base to trimming and J lost 4 bases; unmatched junction nucleotides: 8. The CDR3 loop spans 16 amino acids. The sequence was obtained from a human donor in good health. What was sequenced was CD4+ T cells from blood buffy coats. The chain is built from TRBV7-6 and TRBJ2-7; 9 bases agree with TRBD2. CDR3 region: CASSLGQASGMYEQYF. CDR3 DNA sequence: TGTGCCAGCAGCTTAGGTCAGGCTAGCGGGATGTACGAGCAGTACTTC.